This record concerns one T cell receptor beta chain sequence. This clonotype was seen more than once but under ten times. Its antigen has not been determined. No qualities accompany the bases; no much larger clone lies one base away. The V end loses 3 bases and the J end loses 5 bases, and a stretch of 11 bases separates them. CDR1 and CDR2, per the germline V gene, are MNHNS and SASEGT. The CDR3, from cysteine to phenylalanine, totals 15 residues. Only the CDR3 DNA stays, 45 bases, in frame from base 1. For repertoire sequencing, TCR beta CDR3 regions were amplified from RNA transcripts. A first-round RT-PCR used HTBI primers with the Qiagen OneStep RT-PCR kit, followed by a second-round multiplex PCR, size selection and purification. The libraries underwent paired-end sequencing with 100 bp reads on an Illumina HiSeq2000. The paper's data handling went like this. SOAPnuke was used for read processing, and reads with adapters, uncalled bases, a mean Phred below 15, or no exact constant-primer or identifier match were discarded. High-quality paired reads were merged with COPE v1.2.5. Each unique nucleotide sequence was treated as a clonotype, and MiTCR v1.1 was used to align the clonotypes to the IMGT TRB V, D and J references. The analysis was limited to V-J combinations with a frequency above 0.0001, which together covered roughly 99% of the repertoires. For each V-J combination, a TCR clonal expansion and chaos score was defined as the ratio of F50 clonal expansion to chaos observed in the TCRdist matrix. Welch's t-statistics and random forest were used to narrow the features down to about twelve V-J combinations, which were then fed into a naive Bayes classifier. Thyroid-blood repertoire similarity was quantified with the Morisita-Horn index. In TCRdb, the public reads were trimmed at Q25 with fastp and aligned with MiXCR, with productive beta chains retained. Each CDR3 protein appears once, grouped with its most common genes and DNA. V and J calls and clone size were set by TCRdb, not the authors. In all, the sample holds 170,000 or so distinct CDR3 sequences, and approximately 40% of those were seen once. Around 8.9% of the sample rests with the top ten.

Patients with ophthalmopathy had moderately to severely active disease, with a Clinical Activity Score of 3 or more, a NOSPECS grade of 4 or more, and a disease duration of less than 3 months. Patients were excluded if they had other autoimmune diseases, uncontrolled infections, pregnancy or lactation. Diagnosis relied on clinical symptoms, serum thyroxine, TRAb, thyroid ultrasound and orbital computed tomography. Using Ficoll-Paque density gradient centrifugation, PBMCs were isolated from 9.5 to 10 ml of fresh peripheral blood. Total RNA was extracted with Trizol reagent and quality-checked on an Agilent 2100 Bioanalyzer. These data are taken from a study of Graves' ophthalmopathy and Graves' hyperthyroidism (dated by TCRdb to between 2017 and 2018). General notes on the study: Peripheral blood samples were taken at the time of initial diagnosis, before any treatment was given. To explore V-J signatures distinguishing ophthalmopathy from hyperthyroidism, a discovery set of about a hundred patients (roughly 42 ophthalmopathy, about 57 stable hyperthyroidism) was enrolled. TCR beta repertoire signatures were used to distinguish Graves' ophthalmopathy from Graves' hyperthyroidism and to predict progression to ophthalmopathy. Once sampling was done, hyperthyroidism patients were given methimazole at a starting dose of 30 mg daily, while ophthalmopathy patients were given high-dose intravenous methylprednisolone. In total, under 150 blood samples were TCR-sequenced: fewer than 50 ophthalmopathy, some 80 hyperthyroidism and some 17 hyperthyroidism-to-ophthalmopathy patients. For training and testing, the roughly 93 patients in the discovery cohort were randomly divided in a 7:3 ratio. The independent validation cohort included some 19 hyperthyroidism patients plus 17 patients who later progressed from hyperthyroidism to ophthalmopathy. In roughly 6 hyperthyroidism patients, T-cell repertoires of thyroid tissue and blood were compared.

Points the paper makes about the study in general: Most of the expanded thyroid clonotypes with a frequency above 0.001 were also detected in blood, and it was suggested that the thyroid immune response may be reflected by blood repertoires. No statistical method was used to set the sample size in advance, and the investigators knew which group each participant was assigned to. The 13-signature model separated ophthalmopathy from stable hyperthyroidism with over 85% sensitivity and roughly 84% specificity in cross-validation, and 80%/75% in the test set. In validation, the model predicted ophthalmopathy progression with about 71% sensitivity and roughly 72% specificity; roughly 12 predicted patients were CT-confirmed with GO in a median of about 7.1 months.

Here the chain combines TRBV6-1 and TRBJ1-6, with the identity of the D gene unclear. This clonotype originated in a man between 25 and 39 years old with Graves' ophthalmopathy. Donor details come from another sample of the same person, matched by shared clones. The material sequenced was peripheral blood. The CDR3 region reads CASSDAAPDNSPLHF. The DNA reads as follows: TGTGCCAGCAGTGATGCTGCCCCCGATAATTCACCCCTCCACTTT.